Listed here are 32 T cell receptor beta chains from one sample, sequenced in a study of T-cell memory formation after mild COVID-19. TCRdb passed the 5' RACE reads through MiXCR, listing each CDR3 protein once. This table holds 300,000 to 400,000 distinct CDR3 sequences, under 25% found once. Input material: PBMCs or a T cell subset sorted from them (not recorded which). Receptor source: an adult woman who had mild COVID-19 (a few samples of this study predate the infection). Cell type and time point are not known.

CDR3 sequence reads: CSARIQPQSSYNEQFF. CDR3 coding DNA: TGCAGTGCTAGAATCCAGCCCCAGAGCTCCTACAATGAGCAGTTCTTC. The rearrangement links TRBV20-1 to TRBJ2-1; D call uncertain. V was clipped by 2 bases and J by 0 bases, with 14 bases between them. CDR1 DFQATT and CDR2 SNEGSKA come from the germline V gene (reference sequence). The CDR3 has 16 amino acids.

This clonotype has just a few counts. The chain combines TRBV20-1 with TRBJ2-6; D not resolved. Germline-derived CDR1 and CDR2 are DFQATT and SNEGSKA (reference sequence). The CDR3 spans 14 residues. V was trimmed by 5 bases and J by 3 bases, leaving 11 bases between them. The CDR3 DNA reads as TGCAGTGCTGCGGCAGCTTTTGGGGCCAACGTCCTGACTTTC. Encoded protein: CSAAAAFGANVLTF.

This clonotype was seen only a few times. The rearrangement links TRBV5-1 to TRBJ2-3; a weak D match, TRBD1 (6 bases). Germline assignment: CDR1 SGHRS and CDR2 YFSETQ. V was clipped by 0 bases and J by 3 bases, with 11 bases between them. The CDR3 spans 15 residues. CDR3 bases: TGCGCCAGCAGCTTGGGCCCGGGACAAACAGATACGCAGTATTTT. Translated, it gives CASSLGPGQTDTQYF.

The table lists this clonotype with a few counts. The chain recombines TRBV7-2 with TRBJ1-1, with D possibly matching TRBD1 (6 bases). Trimming shortened V by 3 bases and J by 5 bases, and 16 bases separated the two germline ends. The CDR3 is 15 residues long. From germline, CDR1 is SGHTA and CDR2 FQGNSA. The CDR3 DNA reads TGTGCCAGCAGCTTGGCCCGGCAGGGGAGTACTGAAGCTTTCTTT. This gives the protein CASSLARQGSTEAFF.

This clonotype was picked up many times. The chain recombines TRBV6-2 or TRBV6-3 with TRBJ2-5; 7 nucleotides line up with TRBD1. V was clipped by 0 bases and J by 5 bases; unmatched bases: 6. The germline gives CDR1 MNHEY, CDR2 SVGEGT. The CDR3 spans 15 residues. The CDR3, as DNA: TGTGCCAGCAGTTACTCGAGGACAGGTTCGGAGACCCAGTACTTC. This sequence encodes CASSYSRTGSETQYF.

V gene TRBV7-6 combines with J gene TRBJ2-2; D is ambiguous. Trimming pared 5 bases from V and 3 bases from J, leaving 10 bases between. Germline V gives CDR1 SGHVS, CDR2 FNYEAQ. The CDR3 has 14 residues. The CDR3 protein is CASSPRPYTGELFF. The CDR3 DNA reads TGTGCCAGCAGCCCCAGGCCCTACACCGGGGAGCTGTTTTTT.

J is TRBJ1-1 and V is TRBV27; 8 nucleotides line up with TRBD1. Germline-derived CDR1 and CDR2 are MNHEY and SMNVEV (reference sequence). After removal of 8 bases from V and 4 bases from J, the junction contained 12 bases not matched to a gene. The CDR3 consists of 15 residues. The CDR3 region is CASGTPGQGGTEAFF. The CDR3 coding sequence is TGTGCCAGCGGGACTCCCGGACAGGGTGGCACTGAAGCTTTCTTT.

This clonotype was seen only a few times. J is TRBJ1-2 and V is TRBV5-1, with D uncertain. CDR3 length: 16 residues. Trimming took off 2 bases at V and 4 bases at J, with 18 bases between the two ends. Germline CDR1 reads SGHRS; CDR2 reads YFSETQ. This CDR3 reads CASSFGQTLNGYGYTF. DNA of the CDR3: TGCGCCAGCAGCTTTGGGCAGACATTGAATGGCTATGGCTACACCTTC. The full variable domain, completed using reference TRBV5-1 and TRBJ1-2, is KAGVTQTPRYLIKTRGQQVTLSCSPISGHRSVSWYQQTPGQGLQFLFEYFSETQRNKGNFPGRFSGRQFSNSRSEMNVSTLELGDSALYLCASSFGQTLNGYGYTFGSGTRLTVV.

This clonotype was observed a handful of times. The chain is built from TRBV5-6 and TRBJ2-5; 13 bases agree with TRBD2. Germline V gene data show CDR1 as SGHDT and CDR2 as YYEEEE. V lost 4 bases, J lost 5 bases, and 5 bases stayed unmatched. CDR3 length: 15 amino acids. The CDR3 is CASSLLAGGLETQYF. The CDR3 DNA follows: TGTGCCAGCAGCCTACTAGCGGGGGGGCTCGAGACCCAGTACTTC.

V and J are TRBV7-3 and TRBJ1-1; D might be TRBD1 (6 bases). Germline lookup yields CDR1 SGHTA and CDR2 FQGTGA. CDR3 size: 14 residues. V was pared by 2 bases and J by 5 bases, with 12 bases between. CDR3 in DNA: TGTGCCAGCAGCTTATCTGGGAGGGGGACTGAAGCTTTCTTT. Translated, it gives CASSLSGRGTEAFF.

The chain links TRBV15 to TRBJ2-7, with TRBD2 identical over 8 bases. V shed 8 bases, J shed 0 bases, and the junction held 6 bases outside the gene matches. CDR3 length: 14 residues. Germline V gene lookup returns CDR1 LNHNV and CDR2 YYDKDF (reference sequence). The CDR3 is CATSTGTSSYEQYF. CDR3 in DNA: TGTGCCACCTCGACCGGGACTAGCTCCTACGAGCAGTACTTC.

J is TRBJ2-3 and V is TRBV15, with 8 nucleotides matching TRBD1. Germline V gene sequence: CDR1 LNHNV, CDR2 YYDKDF (reference sequence). The trim removed 8 bases at V and 1 base at J, leaving 5 bases unmatched. CDR3 length: 14 residues. The CDR3 nucleotides read TGTGCCACCGCAGCAGGGGGCGGCACAGATACGCAGTATTTT. Protein: CATAAGGGTDTQYF.

This clonotype has more than one count but fewer than ten. The rearrangement links TRBV12-3 or TRBV12-4 to TRBJ1-1; D is unclear. Deletions cut 8 bases from V and 5 bases from J, with 15 bases between. The length of the CDR3 is 13 residues. CDR3 sequence: CASRPEAGTEAFF. In DNA, the CDR3 is TGTGCCAGCCGCCCCGAGGCGGGGACTGAAGCTTTCTTT.

The sample holds a few counts of this clonotype. This chain uses TRBV12-3 or TRBV12-4 with TRBJ1-1, with a possible D match to TRBD1 (5 bases). The CDR3 extends over 14 amino acids. The V and J ends lost 8 bases and 1 base respectively, with 14 bases between them. The CDR3 region is CASGGGGKNTEAFF. CDR3 nucleotide sequence: TGTGCCAGCGGCGGGGGGGGAAAGAACACTGAAGCTTTCTTT.

The chain joins TRBV5-1 to TRBJ2-7; 8 nucleotides agree with TRBD1. This CDR3 region has 15 residues. Per the germline V gene, CDR1 is SGHRS and CDR2 is YFSETQ. V lost 1 base and J lost 0; bases outside the gene matches: 3. CDR3 amino acids: CASSLRDRTSYEQYF. DNA of the CDR3: TGCGCCAGCAGCTTGAGGGACAGGACCTCCTACGAGCAGTACTTC.

This chain links TRBV5-1 with TRBJ2-7; D may be TRBD1 or TRBD2 (5 bases each). CDR3 length: 13 amino acids. V was shortened by 4 bases and J by 6 bases, with 14 bases between the two germline ends. Germline assignment: CDR1 SGHRS and CDR2 YFSETQ. CDR3 nucleotide sequence: TGCGCCAGCAGCCCCCGGGACCAAGGCGAGCAGTACTTC. Translating gives CASSPRDQGEQYF.

The chain employs TRBV30 and TRBJ1-1; possible D gene TRBD1, 5 bases. This CDR3 has 15 residues. Per germline, CDR1 GTSNPN and CDR2 SVGIG (reference sequence). V was clipped by 2 bases and J by 5 bases, with 18 bases between them. This CDR3 reads CAWSLGRVGGTEAFF. The CDR3 coding sequence is TGTGCCTGGAGTCTCGGAAGGGTGGGGGGGACTGAAGCTTTCTTT.

The J gene is TRBJ1-2, the V gene TRBV6-2 or TRBV6-3; D is perhaps TRBD1 (6 bases). With 6 bases removed from V and 5 bases from J, the gap between germline ends came to 10 bases. The CDR3 runs to 12 residues. CDR1 MNHEY and CDR2 SVGEGT come from the germline V gene. The CDR3 spells CASRKQGYGYTF. The CDR3 region has the DNA TGTGCCAGCAGGAAACAGGGATATGGCTACACCTTC.

The chain carries TRBV20-1 and TRBJ1-4; D call uncertain. Trimming took 0 bases from V and 5 from J, leaving 7 bases between them. Germline lookup yields CDR1 DFQATT and CDR2 SNEGSKA (reference sequence). This CDR3 is built from 13 residues. The CDR3 spells CSARDLGNEKLFF. The CDR3, as DNA: TGCAGTGCTAGAGATCTGGGCAATGAAAAACTGTTTTTT.

The chain joins TRBV12-3 or TRBV12-4 to TRBJ1-2; D is perhaps TRBD1 (5 bases). Between the trimmed V and J ends, which lost 6 bases and 2 bases, there was a span of 16 bases. This CDR3 has 15 amino acids. The chain's CDR3 is CASRPSGGGNYGYTF. The CDR3 DNA follows: TGTGCCAGCAGACCGTCCGGGGGGGGAAACTATGGCTACACCTTC.

The chain couples TRBV2 to TRBJ1-1; the D is unclear. V was shortened by 1 base and J by 8 bases, with 5 bases between the two germline ends. CDR3 length: 11 amino acids. Germline V gives CDR1 SNHLY, CDR2 FYNNEI. CDR3 residues: CASSEVREAFF. For the CDR3, the DNA is TGTGCCAGCAGTGAAGTGAGAGAAGCTTTCTTT. Full variable domain (remainder filled in from reference TRBV2 and TRBJ1-1): EPEVTQTPSHQVTQMGQEVILRCVPISNHLYFYWYRQILGQKVEFLVSFYNNEISEKSEIFDDQFSVERPDGSNFTLKIRSTKLEDSAMYFCASSEVREAFFGQGTRLTVV.

The V call is TRBV7-9, the J call TRBJ2-3, with D possibly matching TRBD2 (6 bases). The CDR3 length is 18 residues. Germline V gene lookup returns CDR1 SEHNR and CDR2 FQNEAQ (reference sequence). The V end lost 5 bases, the J end lost 1 base, and 22 bases lay between the germline ends. The CDR3 nucleotides are TGTGCCAGCAGCCCGCCCTTTGGGGCACCGGGAGGCACAGATACGCAGTATTTT. This sequence encodes CASSPPFGAPGGTDTQYF. The complete variable domain, with remaining parts taken from reference TRBV7-9 and TRBJ2-3, reads DTGVSQNPRHKITKRGQNVTFRCDPISEHNRLYWYRQTLGQGPEFLTYFQNEAQLEKSRLLSDRFSAERPKGSFSTLEIQRTEQGDSAMYLCASSPPFGAPGGTDTQYFGPGTRLTVL.

The chain recombines TRBV13 with TRBJ1-1, with D hard to call. V lost 4 bases and J lost 0, with 15 bases in between. CDR3 length: 16 amino acids. Germline V gene lookup returns CDR1 PRHDT and CDR2 FYEKMQ (reference sequence). The CDR3 is CASSSPGRSLNTEAFF. The DNA for the CDR3 is TGTGCCAGCAGCTCCCCCGGACGGTCCCTGAACACTGAAGCTTTCTTT. Variable domain in full (rest from reference TRBV13 and TRBJ1-1): AAGVIQSPRHLIKEKRETATLKCYPIPRHDTVYWYQQGPGQDPQFLISFYEKMQSDKGSIPDRFSAQQFSDYHSELNMSSLELGDSALYFCASSSPGRSLNTEAFFGQGTRLTVV.

The chain couples TRBV19 to TRBJ2-3; 10 positions agree with TRBD2. CDR1 LNHDA and CDR2 SQIVND come from the germline V gene (reference sequence). Trimming cost V 3 bases and J 3 bases; bases outside gene matches: 3. The CDR3 covers 15 residues. CDR3 in DNA: TGTGCCAGTAGTATTTCTAGCGGGAGTACAGATACGCAGTATTTT. Translated: CASSISSGSTDTQYF.

The chain has TRBV5-1 and TRBJ1-2; D remains unclear. Trimming took 2 bases from V and 6 from J, leaving 17 bases between them. CDR1 and CDR2 (germline): SGHRS, YFSETQ. The CDR3 is 15 residues long. This CDR3 reads CASSFTGSAGNGYTF. CDR3 DNA sequence: TGCGCCAGCAGCTTCACGGGATCGGCTGGGAATGGCTACACCTTC.

J is TRBJ1-2 and V is TRBV29-1; no definite D call. The CDR3 totals 11 residues. V was trimmed by 6 bases and J by 3 bases, leaving 8 bases between them. Germline CDR1 is SQVTM and CDR2 is ANQGSEA. The CDR3 region has the DNA TGCAGCGTCCGGACGGACTATGGCTACACCTTC. Encoded protein: CSVRTDYGYTF.

The J gene is TRBJ1-1, the V gene TRBV18; 10 bases map to TRBD1. In germline, CDR1 is KGHSH, CDR2 LQKENI. The V segment lost 3 bases and the J segment 7 bases; nucleotides outside the gene matches: 8. This CDR3 region has 15 residues. CDR3 sequence (DNA): TGTGCCAGCTCACCTAAGACAGGGGGCGTTAATGAAGCTTTCTTT. Its protein is CASSPKTGGVNEAFF.

This clonotype was seen repeatedly, ten times or more. The chain has TRBV4-1 and TRBJ1-2; D uncertain. Trimming removed 6 bases from V and 7 bases from J, with 21 bases in between. CDR3 length equals 15 residues. Germline CDR1 reads MGHRA; CDR2 reads YSYEKL. The CDR3 is CASRLTGTSRLGYTF. The CDR3 coding sequence is TGCGCCAGCAGGTTGACGGGTACTAGTCGTCTTGGCTACACCTTC.

The V gene is TRBV7-2, the J gene TRBJ2-1, with 14 bases fitting TRBD2. Germline V gene sequence: CDR1 SGHTA, CDR2 FQGNSA. V dropped 5 bases and J dropped 4; count of bases not matched to a gene: 4. The CDR3 has 16 residues. CDR3 loop: CASSPRTSGRYNEQFF. The CDR3 nucleotides read TGTGCCAGCAGCCCCCGGACTAGCGGGAGGTACAATGAGCAGTTCTTC.

The table lists this clonotype with a few counts. The chain carries TRBV12-3 or TRBV12-4 and TRBJ1-2; 11 nucleotides align to TRBD1. J was trimmed by 6 bases and V by 6 bases; bases with no gene match: 9. This CDR3 comprises 15 residues. DNA for the CDR3: TGTGCCAGCAGCCCGGGACAGGGGGATTGGCATGGCTACACCTTC. It is translated as CASSPGQGDWHGYTF.

This rearrangement joins TRBV12-3 or TRBV12-4 to TRBJ2-3; maybe TRBD1 (6 bases). V shed 5 bases and J shed 5 bases, with 14 bases lying between them. The CDR3 runs 14 residues. CDR3 loop: CASSPGHLGDTQYF. DNA of the CDR3: TGTGCCAGCAGTCCGGGACACCTAGGAGATACGCAGTATTTT.

The V call is TRBV30, the J call TRBJ1-1; the D is unclear. Germline assignment: CDR1 GTSNPN and CDR2 SVGIG (reference sequence). V lost 0 bases and J lost 6, with 20 bases in between. The CDR3 extends over 16 amino acids. The CDR3 spells CAWSVKGTRRWAEAFF. The CDR3 nucleotides are TGTGCCTGGAGTGTAAAGGGTACCCGACGGTGGGCTGAAGCTTTCTTT.